This T cell receptor beta chain was captured in a study of cytomegalovirus exposure and HLA in healthy donors. At the level of the study: The study placed about four fifths of its 350 to 450 genotyped donors in the Caucasian-associated ancestry cluster.

Researchers ran the PCR with 60 Vbeta and 13 Jbeta primers. This table comes from immunoSEQ multiplex PCR, and its TCRdb copy is limited to in-frame clones, with some not included. This sample has under 150,000 clones, with around four fifths found just once. V was shortened by 2 bases and J by 1 base, with 11 bases between the two germline ends. The CDR3 sequence is 16 residues long. Germline V gene lookup returns CDR1 MNHEY and CDR2 SMNVEV (reference sequence). The sequenced sample was PBMCs. The chain links TRBV27 to TRBJ2-2, with D tentatively TRBD2 (6 bases). The TCR comes from a boy younger than 18 in good health and CMV-seronegative. The CDR3 DNA follows: TGTGCCAGCAGTTTAATAGCTAGCGTGAACACCGGGGAGCTGTTTTTT. Protein: CASSLIASVNTGELFF.